The 27 T cell receptor beta chains below come from one sample, sequenced in a study of blood T cell repertoires in COVID-19. Using immunoSEQ multiplex PCR, the repertoire was profiled, and TCRdb retains in-frame clones only, with some absent. Of about 200,000 clones in the sample, about 90% were seen once. The sequenced material came from PBMCs or T cells enriched from blood (not recorded which). The receptors shown here come from a man aged 30 to 45 who had recovered from COVID-19.

J is TRBJ2-1 and V is TRBV4-3; 7 nucleotides align to TRBD1. Losses at the gene ends were 5 bases for V and 8 bases for J; bases not matched to a gene: 12. Germline CDR1 and CDR2: LGHNA and YSLEER. CDR3 length: 15 residues. The CDR3: CASSSRSTGVHEQFF. DNA for the CDR3: TGCGCCAGCAGCTCCCGTAGTACAGGGGTTCATGAGCAGTTCTTC.

The CDR3 loop reads CAYDRVAGNEQFF. The CDR3, as DNA: TGTGCCTACGACAGGGTGGCGGGGAATGAGCAGTTCTTC. V usage is TRBV30 and J usage is TRBJ2-1, with TRBD1 as a possible D gene (7 bases). Germline V gene lookup returns CDR1 GTSNPN and CDR2 SVGIG (reference sequence). Trimming stripped 7 bases from V and 7 bases from J, with 17 bases between. The CDR3 length is 13 residues.

This chain connects TRBV7-2 to TRBJ1-1, with D uncertain. In germline, CDR1 is SGHTA, CDR2 FQGNSA. This CDR3 region has 13 residues. V was clipped by 5 bases and J by 5 bases, with 12 bases between them. The CDR3 DNA is TGTGCCAGCAGCGCCGGGAGTAGGACTGAAGCTTTCTTT. This sequence encodes CASSAGSRTEAFF.

This chain links TRBV2 with TRBJ2-5, with 8 bases matching TRBD1. Trimming removed 2 bases from V and 0 bases from J; junction bases left unmatched: 17. This CDR3 comprises 20 residues. Germline V gives CDR1 SNHLY, CDR2 FYNNEI. CDR3 coding DNA: TGTGCCAGCAGTGAAACCCCTGGACAGGGACGCCTCCAGTACCAAGAGACCCAGTACTTC. Translated, it gives CASSETPGQGRLQYQETQYF.

The chain combines TRBV9 with TRBJ1-2; D may be TRBD1 (5 bases). This CDR3 region has 14 residues. Germline assignment: CDR1 SGDLS and CDR2 YYNGEE. Trimming shortened V by 2 bases and J by 4 bases, and 12 bases separated the two germline ends. As DNA, the CDR3 is TGTGCCAGCAGCGTCTCCGGGACTTTCTATGGCTACACCTTC. It codes for CASSVSGTFYGYTF.

The gene calls are TRBV6-2 or TRBV6-3 and TRBJ2-3; 12 nucleotides agree with TRBD2. Germline trimming cut 0 bases from V and 1 base from J; bases unmatched to any gene: 5. The CDR3 runs to 18 residues. The V gene's germline CDR1 is MNHEY and CDR2 SVGEGT. CDR3 bases: TGTGCCAGCAGTTACTCCGCTAGCGGGGGGGTTCGCACAGATACGCAGTATTTT. Protein sequence: CASSYSASGGVRTDTQYF.

The DNA for the CDR3 is TGTGCCAGCTCACCATTAGGACAGTTCCATAATTCACCCCTCCACTTT. Its protein is CASSPLGQFHNSPLHF. V is TRBV18 and J is TRBJ1-6, with D possibly matching TRBD1 (6 bases). Trimming removed 2 bases at V and 5 bases at J, with 13 bases between. The germline V gene encodes CDR1 KGHSH and CDR2 LQKENI. The CDR3 extends over 16 amino acids.

The rearrangement uses TRBV7-9 and TRBJ1-1; a possible D gene is TRBD1 (6 bases). With 2 bases removed from V and 11 bases from J, the gap between germline ends came to 15 bases. The CDR3 loop spans 13 amino acids. Germline CDR1 reads SEHNR; CDR2 reads FQNEAQ (reference sequence). CDR3 protein: CASSLRTVERAFF. Written as DNA, the CDR3 is TGTGCCAGCAGCTTAAGGACAGTAGAAAGGGCTTTCTTT.

The chain joins TRBV21-1 to TRBJ1-3; the table's TRBD1 call for D was not verified on the DNA. TRBV21-1 is flagged as a pseudogene. The CDR3 is made up of 15 amino acids. CDR3 protein: CASSKLCHSGNTIYF. CDR3 coding DNA: TGTGCCAGCAGCAAATTGTGTCATTCTGGAAACACCATATATTTT.

The V and J genes are TRBV11-3 and TRBJ2-1; possibly TRBD2 for D (5 bases). Germline CDR1 is SGHNT and CDR2 is YENEEA. This CDR3 has 14 residues. V dropped 4 bases and J dropped 3 bases, with 10 bases sitting between them. The CDR3 region has the DNA TGTGCCAGCAGCTCCCATCGGGGCTACAATGAGCAGTTCTTC. This encodes CASSSHRGYNEQFF.

This rearrangement joins TRBV7-9 to TRBJ2-5; TRBD1 agrees at 9 bases. Germline V gives CDR1 SEHNR, CDR2 FQNEAQ (reference sequence). The trim removed 5 bases at V and 1 base at J, leaving 5 bases unmatched. This CDR3 comprises 15 residues. The CDR3 here is CASSPTGQGQETQYF. The CDR3 DNA sequence: TGTGCCAGCAGCCCGACGGGACAGGGCCAAGAGACCCAGTACTTC.

The chain has TRBV9 and TRBJ1-1; D is unclear. Germline CDR1 and CDR2: SGDLS and YYNGEE. V was clipped by 2 bases and J by 5 bases, with 16 bases between them. The CDR3 is made up of 15 amino acids. The DNA of the CDR3 is TGTGCCAGCAGCGTGGGTTCGGGCGCGGGGACTGAAGCTTTCTTT. Translating it yields CASSVGSGAGTEAFF.

The V gene is TRBV29-1, the J gene TRBJ2-5; the match to TRBD2 covers 15 bases. The CDR3 extends over 17 amino acids. Germline-derived CDR1 and CDR2 are SQVTM and ANQGSEA. V shed 4 bases, J shed 0 bases, and the junction held 6 bases outside the gene matches. The CDR3 DNA is TGCAGCGTTGCAGGACTAGCGGGAGGGGGGTACCAAGAGACCCAGTACTTC. As protein: CSVAGLAGGGYQETQYF.

The rearrangement joins TRBV5-5 to TRBJ1-5, with 7 bases that match TRBD1. Germline CDR1 reads SGHKS; CDR2 reads YYEKEE (reference sequence). With 0 bases clipped from V and 5 bases from J, the junction kept 5 bases outside the gene matches. CDR3 length equals 15 residues. The CDR3 nucleotides are TGTGCCAGCAGCTTGGTTGGACAGGCTTATCAGCCCCAGCATTTT. It codes for CASSLVGQAYQPQHF.

The V call is TRBV3-1 (or the pseudogene TRBV3-2), the J call TRBJ1-3; TRBD1 might be the D (6 bases). The CDR3 runs to 16 residues. Between the trimmed V and J ends, which lost 1 base and 3 bases, there was a span of 13 bases. Germline-derived CDR1 and CDR2 are LGHDT and YNNKEL (reference sequence). As DNA, the CDR3 is TGTGCCAGCAGCCAAGGGCGCGGGGGGCTTGGAAACACCATATATTTT. Translating it yields CASSQGRGGLGNTIYF.

The rearrangement uses TRBV7-9 and TRBJ1-6; 7 nucleotides match TRBD1. V was clipped by 6 bases and J by 7 bases; unmatched bases: 15. CDR1 is SEHNR, CDR2 FQNEAQ, per germline (reference sequence). The CDR3 contains 17 residues. CDR3 bases: TGTGCCAGCAGAACAACGACCCAGACAGGGTCCAATTCACCCCTCCACTTT. Protein sequence: CASRTTTQTGSNSPLHF.

This sequence joins TRBV5-5 and TRBJ1-2, with a weak D call TRBD1 (5 bases). The CDR3 extends over 14 amino acids. Trimming left V 4 bases short and J 8 bases short, with 18 bases between. Germline V gene data show CDR1 as SGHKS and CDR2 as YYEKEE (reference sequence). DNA for the CDR3: TGTGCCAGCAGCGTGGGACTCCCTGAGTTGGGCTACACCTTC. Protein product: CASSVGLPELGYTF.

The chain employs TRBV7-2 and TRBJ2-7; D may be TRBD1 (5 bases). Trimming removed 1 base at V and 2 bases at J, with 9 bases between. The germline gives CDR1 SGHTA, CDR2 FQGNSA. The CDR3 loop spans 14 amino acids. CDR3 loop: CASSLGQYAYEQYF. CDR3 in DNA: TGTGCCAGCAGCTTAGGACAGTATGCCTACGAGCAGTACTTC.

The gene calls are TRBV11-2 and TRBJ1-1; 8 bases are a match to TRBD1. The CDR3 totals 16 residues. CDR1 is SGHAT, CDR2 FQNNGV, per germline. Trimming cost V 5 bases and J 0 bases; bases outside gene matches: 8. CDR3 in DNA: TGTGCCAGCAGCCCCGGGACAGGACGCATGAACACTGAAGCTTTCTTT. It translates to CASSPGTGRMNTEAFF.

V and J are TRBV13 and TRBJ2-3; the D gene is possibly TRBD2 (7 bases). The CDR3 has 16 amino acids. V was cut by 5 bases and J by 2 bases, with 17 bases left in between. In germline, CDR1 is PRHDT, CDR2 FYEKMQ (reference sequence). The CDR3 spells CASSPRGDYSTDTQYF. The CDR3, as DNA: TGTGCCAGCAGCCCAAGGGGGGACTACTCCACAGATACGCAGTATTTT.

The CDR3 reads CASSLDGQHQETQYF. CDR3 nucleotide sequence: TGTGCCAGCAGCTTAGACGGACAGCACCAAGAGACCCAGTACTTC. The V and J genes are TRBV11-2 and TRBJ2-5; D is possibly TRBD1 (6 bases). From germline, CDR1 is SGHAT and CDR2 FQNNGV. The CDR3 runs 15 residues. V was clipped by 0 bases and J by 0 bases, with 8 bases between them.

The CDR3 DNA is TGTGCCAGCACCCCCAGGGGGCCAGAAGGAGATACGCAGTATTTT. As protein: CASTPRGPEGDTQYF. The chain links TRBV11-2 to TRBJ2-3, with TRBD1 identical over 8 bases. With 7 bases clipped from V and 5 bases from J, the junction kept 11 bases outside the gene matches. CDR1 and CDR2 (germline): SGHAT, FQNNGV. The CDR3 extends over 15 amino acids.

The chain recombines TRBV7-2 with TRBJ2-3; D unclear. Trimming left V 7 bases short and J 0 bases short, with 14 bases between. Germline CDR1 and CDR2: SGHTA and FQGNSA. The CDR3 length is 15 residues. CDR3 sequence (DNA): TGTGCCAGCACCCGCGGCACTAAGAGCACAGATACGCAGTATTTT. Amino acids: CASTRGTKSTDTQYF.

V is TRBV19 and J is TRBJ1-5; 7 bases are shared with TRBD1. The length of the CDR3 is 18 residues. Losses at the gene ends were 5 bases for V and 0 bases for J; bases not matched to a gene: 13. Germline CDR1 and CDR2: LNHDA and SQIVND (reference sequence). The CDR3 DNA sequence: TGTGCCAGTAGTCTTCCTGAGGGACAGAGATATAGCAATCAGCCCCAGCATTTT. The encoded protein is CASSLPEGQRYSNQPQHF.

The genes are TRBV7-8 and TRBJ1-3; a possible D gene is TRBD1 (5 bases). The V gene's germline CDR1 is SGHVS and CDR2 FQNEAQ. The CDR3 spans 16 residues. Deletions cut 4 bases from V and 3 bases from J, with 16 bases between. The CDR3 sequence is CASSSIRAQGGNTIYF. CDR3 DNA sequence: TGTGCCAGCAGCTCGATCCGGGCCCAGGGTGGAAACACCATATATTTT.

The rearrangement uses TRBV11-2 and TRBJ2-5, with 10 bases identical to TRBD1. V trimming: 5 bases; J trimming: 3 bases; junction bases outside the gene matches: 6. In germline, CDR1 is SGHAT, CDR2 FQNNGV. The CDR3 totals 15 residues. In DNA, the CDR3 is TGTGCCAGCAGCCCAGAGACAGGGGGCGAAGAGACCCAGTACTTC. Amino acids: CASSPETGGEETQYF.

This clone was picked up one time. V usage is TRBV11-2 and J usage is TRBJ2-7, with 11 bases lining up with TRBD2. Germline values: CDR1 SGHAT, CDR2 FQNNGV. V lost 8 bases, J lost 2 bases, and 2 bases stayed unmatched. The CDR3 loop spans 13 amino acids. The CDR3 bases are TGTGCCAGCGGGACTAGCGGAACCTACGAGCAGTACTTC. Translation gives CASGTSGTYEQYF.